This T cell receptor beta chain was documented in a study of Ad26.COV2.S vaccination and SARS-CoV-2 variants. Study background: Ad26.COV2.S arm of COV1001 included the donor.

Method: immunoSEQ multiplex PCR; TCRdb's copy keeps in-frame clones and lacks some. The top ten hold about 10% of the sample, which has 200,000 to 250,000 clones, around 89% seen once. Notes on the study in general: Marked by substantial breadth, spike-specific CD8+ and CD4+ T cell responses were reportedly seen after vaccination.

Treatment described: roughly 19 received Ad26.COV2.S at low or high dose, single or two shots; 5 received placebo; per-sample allocation not given. It was on day 63 after the first vaccine or placebo injection that samples were taken. This clone was recorded only once. Its antigen is unidentified. Other DNA sequences in the sample encode the same CDR3. This CDR3 comprises 13 residues. V was trimmed by 0 bases and J by 1 base, leaving 5 bases between them. Germline V lookup: CDR1 SGHDT, CDR2 YYEEEE. The clonotype was recovered from a person aged 18 to 65 who received the Ad26.COV2.S COVID-19 vaccine or a placebo. Sequences were derived from peripheral blood, sampled in a trial of Ad26.COV2.S vaccine versus placebo. The chain is built from TRBV5-6 and TRBJ2-7, with D possibly being TRBD1 (5 bases). The CDR3 region is CASSLGQSYEQYF. The CDR3 coding sequence is TGTGCCAGCAGCTTGGGACAGTCCTACGAGCAGTACTTC.